This T cell receptor beta chain was captured in a study of identical twins. Study-level findings and limits: Out-of-frame alpha sequences common to twins exhibited an excess of low generation probability. Whereas memory repertoires showed no such difference, abundant cord blood beta clonotypes carried fewer insertions. Models came in too low on out-of-frame TCR alpha sharing in monozygotic twins. Zero-insertion analyses might be partly confounded by invariant T cells like MAIT and iNKT.

This clonotype was detected ten times or more. The antigen remains unidentified. TCRdb analysed the 5' RACE reads with MiXCR anew, one entry per CDR3 protein. The sample lists roughly 350,000 distinct CDR3 sequences; approximately 8.8% were seen once. This CDR3 contains 21 residues. Germline trimming cut 4 bases from V and 0 bases from J; bases unmatched to any gene: 20. Per the germline V gene, CDR1 is ENHRY and CDR2 is SYGVKD. The sample was naive T cells sorted from blood. The V and J genes are TRBV10-3 and TRBJ2-2, with TRBD2 matching over 7 bases. The clonotype comes from a woman in her forties or fifties in good health. For the CDR3, the DNA is TGTGCCATCAGTGGAGCGGCTAGCGGTAAATCCCCAACTTCGAACACCGGGGAGCTGTTTTTT. Translation gives CAISGAASGKSPTSNTGELFF.